This T cell receptor beta chain comes out of a study of shared clonotypes between healthy human individuals. Naive CD8 cells, CD45RO-negative and positively selected for CCR7, excluded terminally differentiated effector memory CD45RA+ cells. Only one count was recorded for this clone. Libraries were prepared by immunoSEQ multiplex PCR; TCRdb keeps only in-frame clonotypes and omits some of them. The sample holds hundreds of thousands of clones, 95% seen once. The CDR3 extends over 15 amino acids. V was pared by 1 base and J by 1 base, with 10 bases between. The germline CDR1 and CDR2 sequences are LGHNA and YNFKEQ.

The gene calls are TRBV4-2 and TRBJ1-1; a possible D gene is TRBD1 (5 bases). This TCR was sampled from a woman aged 25 to 39 in good health. The specimen was naive CD8+ T cells sorted from blood. For the CDR3, the DNA is TGTGCCAGCAGCCAAGTTCCGGGGACGAACACTGAAGCTTTCTTT. It specifies CASSQVPGTNTEAFF.